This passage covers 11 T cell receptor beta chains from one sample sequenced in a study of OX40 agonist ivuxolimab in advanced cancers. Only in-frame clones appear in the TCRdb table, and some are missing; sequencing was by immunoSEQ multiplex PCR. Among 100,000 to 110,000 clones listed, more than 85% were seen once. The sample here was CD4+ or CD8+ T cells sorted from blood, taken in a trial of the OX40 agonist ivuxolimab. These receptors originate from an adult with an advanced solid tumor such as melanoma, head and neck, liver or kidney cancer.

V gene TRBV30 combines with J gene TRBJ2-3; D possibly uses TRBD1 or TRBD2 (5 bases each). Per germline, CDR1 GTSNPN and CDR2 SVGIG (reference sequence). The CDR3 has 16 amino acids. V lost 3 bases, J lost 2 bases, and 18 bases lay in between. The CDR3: CAWSAWDLGVTDTQYF. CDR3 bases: TGTGCCTGGAGCGCCTGGGACCTGGGTGTCACAGATACGCAGTATTTT.

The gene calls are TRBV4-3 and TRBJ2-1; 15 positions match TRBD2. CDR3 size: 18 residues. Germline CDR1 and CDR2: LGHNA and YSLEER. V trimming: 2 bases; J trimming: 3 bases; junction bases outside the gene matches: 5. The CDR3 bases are TGCGCCAGCAGCCAACGGACTAGCGGGAGGGCCAACTACAATGAGCAGTTCTTC. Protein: CASSQRTSGRANYNEQFF.

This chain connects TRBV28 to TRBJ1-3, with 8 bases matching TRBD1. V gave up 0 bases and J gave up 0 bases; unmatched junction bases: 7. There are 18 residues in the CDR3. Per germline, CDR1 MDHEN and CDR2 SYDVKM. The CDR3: CASSLWQGARISGNTIYF. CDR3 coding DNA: TGTGCCAGCAGTTTATGGCAGGGGGCTAGAATCTCTGGAAACACCATATATTTT.

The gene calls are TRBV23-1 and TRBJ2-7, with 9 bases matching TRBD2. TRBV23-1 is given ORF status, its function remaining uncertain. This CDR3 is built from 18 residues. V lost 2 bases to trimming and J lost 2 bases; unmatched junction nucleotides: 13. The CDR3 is CASSQVTEPSGTPYEQYF. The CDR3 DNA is TGCGCCAGCAGTCAAGTCACGGAACCTAGCGGGACTCCCTACGAGCAGTACTTC.

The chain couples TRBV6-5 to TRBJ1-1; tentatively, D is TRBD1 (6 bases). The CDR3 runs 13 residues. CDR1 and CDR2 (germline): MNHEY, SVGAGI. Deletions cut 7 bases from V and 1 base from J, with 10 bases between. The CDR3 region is CASTEQGNTEAFF. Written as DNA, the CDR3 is TGTGCCAGCACTGAACAGGGGAACACTGAAGCTTTCTTT.

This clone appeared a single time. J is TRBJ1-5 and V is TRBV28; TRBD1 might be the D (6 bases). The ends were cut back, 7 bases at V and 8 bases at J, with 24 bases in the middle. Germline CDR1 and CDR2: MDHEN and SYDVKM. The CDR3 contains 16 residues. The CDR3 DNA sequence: TGTGCCAGCAAACCAAAATGGGGAAGGGGACAAAAGCCCCAGCATTTT. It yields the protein CASKPKWGRGQKPQHF. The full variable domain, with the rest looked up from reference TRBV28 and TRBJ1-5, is DVKVTQSSRYLVKRTGEKVFLECVQDMDHENMFWYRQDPGLGLRLIYFSYDVKMKEKGDIPEGYSVSREKKERFSLILESASTNQTSMYLCASKPKWGRGQKPQHFGDGTRLSIL.

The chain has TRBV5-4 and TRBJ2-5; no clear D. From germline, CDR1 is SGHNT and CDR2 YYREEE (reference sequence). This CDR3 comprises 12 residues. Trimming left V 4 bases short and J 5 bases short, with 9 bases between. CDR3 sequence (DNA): TGTGCCAGCAGCGTGACTGGGGAGACCCAGTACTTC. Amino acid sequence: CASSVTGETQYF.

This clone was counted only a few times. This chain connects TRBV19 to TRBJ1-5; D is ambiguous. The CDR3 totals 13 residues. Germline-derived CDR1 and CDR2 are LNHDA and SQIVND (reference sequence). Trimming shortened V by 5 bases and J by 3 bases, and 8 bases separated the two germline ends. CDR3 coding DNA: TGTGCCAGTAGTCCGGGGTACAATCAGCCCCAGCATTTT. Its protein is CASSPGYNQPQHF.

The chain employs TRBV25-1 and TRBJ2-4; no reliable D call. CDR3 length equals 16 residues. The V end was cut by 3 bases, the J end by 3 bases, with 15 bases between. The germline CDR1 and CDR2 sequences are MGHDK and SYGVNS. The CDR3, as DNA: TGTGCCAGCAGTGATTGGGGTTCGGGTGGCAAAAACATTCAGTACTTC. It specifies CASSDWGSGGKNIQYF.

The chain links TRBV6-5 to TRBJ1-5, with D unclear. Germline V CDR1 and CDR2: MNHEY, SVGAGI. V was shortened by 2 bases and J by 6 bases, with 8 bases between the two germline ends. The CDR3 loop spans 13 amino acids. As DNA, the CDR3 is TGTGCCAGCAGTTACGCGGGAAGTCAGCCCCAGCATTTT. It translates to CASSYAGSQPQHF.

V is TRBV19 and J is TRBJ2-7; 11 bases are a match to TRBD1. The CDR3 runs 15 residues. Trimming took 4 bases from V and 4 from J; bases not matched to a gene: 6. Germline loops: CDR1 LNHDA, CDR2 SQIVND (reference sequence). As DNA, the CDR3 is TGTGCCAGTAGTAGAACCGGGACAGGGGGTTACGAGCAGTACTTC. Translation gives CASSRTGTGGYEQYF.